This entry concerns a single T cell receptor beta chain. This sample is part of a study of blood T cell repertoires in COVID-19. Whole-study context: Researchers got acute and convalescent COVID-19 samples from the United States, Italy and Spain. T cells, B-cell-depleted T cells, or PBMCs provided the cDNA or gDNA that served as material.

V dropped 3 bases and J dropped 0; count of bases not matched to a gene: 2. Germline CDR1 and CDR2: SGHNT and YENEEA. The CDR3 spans 15 residues. Original processing notes: Amplified reference gene primers provided the basis for estimating nucleated cell counts. The repertoire was sequenced with immunoSEQ multiplex PCR; TCRdb's copy has only in-frame clones and lacks some. The V and J calls and clone size were taken over from that table, and D and trimming were inferred from the DNA. The sample records approximately 170,000 clones, roughly 84% being singletons. The rearrangement links TRBV11-3 to TRBJ2-7; 10 bases match TRBD1. This receptor was obtained from a woman aged 80 or over with active or convalescent COVID-19. The material sequenced was peripheral blood. CDR3: CASSFGQGDSYEQYF. Written as DNA, the CDR3 is TGTGCCAGCAGCTTTGGACAGGGGGACTCCTACGAGCAGTACTTC.